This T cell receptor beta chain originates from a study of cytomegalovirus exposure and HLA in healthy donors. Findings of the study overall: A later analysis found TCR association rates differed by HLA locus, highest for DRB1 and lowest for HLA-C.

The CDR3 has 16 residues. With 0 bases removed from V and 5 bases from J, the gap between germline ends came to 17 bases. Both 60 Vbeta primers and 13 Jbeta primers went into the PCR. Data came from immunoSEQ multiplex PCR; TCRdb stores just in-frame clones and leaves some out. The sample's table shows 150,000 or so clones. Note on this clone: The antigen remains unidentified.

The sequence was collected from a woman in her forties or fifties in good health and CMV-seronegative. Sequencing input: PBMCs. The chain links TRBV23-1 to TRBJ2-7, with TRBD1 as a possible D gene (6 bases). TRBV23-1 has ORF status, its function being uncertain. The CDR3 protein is CASSQSPRQAPNEQYF. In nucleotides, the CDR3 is TGCGCCAGCAGTCAATCCCCCCGACAGGCCCCTAACGAGCAGTACTTC.